The 2 T cell receptor beta chains in this list originate from one sample, sequenced in a study of memory CD8 T cells in hepatitis C reinfection. Profiling relied on immunoSEQ multiplex PCR, and the TCRdb table lists in-frame clones only, not all of them. The sample yields about 6,000 clones, 80% to 90% seen once. The time point denotes: pre-reinfection, 55 to 20 weeks before reinfection detection. No in vitro expansion preceded TCR sequencing of the sorted cells. The specimen was naive CD8+ T cells sorted from blood. The receptor source for this set is a man between 50 and 59 years old with hepatitis C virus infection.

On this clone itself: The same CDR3 can be traced to other DNA sequences in this sample. The rearrangement uses TRBV23-1 and TRBJ1-4; D gene ambiguous. TRBV23-1 is classed as an ORF, of uncertain function. This CDR3 region has 15 residues. V was pared by 0 bases and J by 9 bases, with 14 bases between. CDR3 DNA: TGCGCCAGCAGTCAATCGACTAGGGAGGGTAAAAAACTGTTTTTT. Its protein is CASSQSTREGKKLFF.

The chain has TRBV9 and TRBJ2-7; 11 nucleotides match TRBD2. Trimming took 2 bases from V and 0 from J; bases not matched to a gene: 1. The CDR3 runs 15 residues. The germline CDR1 and CDR2 sequences are SGDLS and YYNGEE. DNA of the CDR3: TGTGCCAGCAGCGTCCTAGCGGGAGGCTCCTACGAGCAGTACTTC. Amino acids: CASSVLAGGSYEQYF.